This is a list of T cell receptor beta chains from one sample in a study of T cell repertoires in cytomegalovirus infection. No antigen has been assigned to these receptors. One entry per CDR3 protein, called by TCRdb with MiXCR from the reads. The sample shows roughly 500,000 distinct CDR3 sequences, roughly a third of them seen only once. Sequenced here: cultured PBMCs, sampled from culture after CMV antigen stimulation. The receptors derive from a human donor in good health (CMV status not recorded). Some clones in this sample may be carry-over from other donors' samples. The CDR3 runs from the conserved cysteine through the conserved F or W. D genes are given only for firm matches. The size entry is marked missing in some rows and otherwise reads once, few, many or a size class.

CASSSWTGTNTEAFF,TGTGCCAGCTCATCCTGGACAGGGACGAACACTGAAGCTTTCTTT,.,TRBJ1-1,TRBD1,TRBV7-9
CASSYETSGVRYF,TGTGCCAGCAGTTACGAGACTAGCGGGGTACGGTACTTC,.,TRBJ2-4,TRBD2,TRBV6-5
CASSSKTSGVSYNEQFF,TGTGCCAGTAGTTCAAAAACTAGCGGGGTTTCCTACAATGAGCAGTTCTTC,.,TRBJ2-1,TRBD2,TRBV19
CASSGAVFTDTQYF,TGTGCCAGCAGCGGGGCAGTCTTCACAGATACGCAGTATTTT,.,TRBJ2-3,.,TRBV7-9
CSARDAARDFEQYF,TGCAGTGCTAGAGATGCGGCGAGAGATTTCGAGCAGTACTTC,.,TRBJ2-7,.,TRBV20-1
CASSRNPGTGAYEQYF,TGTGCCAGCAGCCGAAACCCCGGGACAGGGGCCTACGAGCAGTACTTC,.,TRBJ2-7,TRBD1,TRBV4-2
CASSFSGRTAGYTF,TGTGCCAGCAGCTTCTCCGGGAGGACGGCTGGCTACACCTTC,few,TRBJ1-2,.,TRBV7-6
CASSLISESPLHF,TGTGCCAGCAGCTTAATATCGGAATCACCCCTCCACTTT,.,TRBJ1-6,.,TRBV7-8
CASSLAFGLADQPYNEQFF,TGTGCCAGCAGCTTAGCGTTTGGACTAGCGGACCAGCCCTACAATGAGCAGTTCTTC,few,TRBJ2-1,TRBD2,TRBV7-6
CSVEQDIYNEQFF,TGCAGCGTTGAACAGGACATCTACAATGAGCAGTTCTTC,.,TRBJ2-1,.,TRBV29-1
CASSPISGRAYNEQFF,TGTGCCAGCAGCCCCATTAGCGGGAGGGCTTACAATGAGCAGTTCTTC,few,TRBJ2-1,TRBD2,TRBV7-6
CASPSANTGELFF,TGTGCCAGCCCTAGCGCGAACACCGGGGAGCTGTTTTTT,.,TRBJ2-2,.,TRBV11-3
CASSLKGSGATGELFF,TGTGCCAGCAGCTTAAAAGGTAGCGGAGCCACCGGGGAGCTGTTTTTT,few,TRBJ2-2,.,TRBV7-2
CASSTWTSGAGELFF,TGTGCCAGCAGCACCTGGACTAGCGGGGCCGGGGAGCTGTTTTTT,few,TRBJ2-2,TRBD2,TRBV7-2
CASNGAIKGNEQFF,TGTGCCAGCAACGGGGCGATTAAAGGAAATGAGCAGTTCTTC,.,TRBJ2-1,.,TRBV5-6
CAGSYPSAGRSGANVLTF,TGTGCCGGCAGTTACCCCTCAGCAGGACGTTCTGGGGCCAACGTCCTGACTTTC,once,TRBJ2-6,.,TRBV6-2/TRBV6-3
CASSQDLAADTQYF,TGCGCCAGCAGCCAAGATCTAGCAGCGGATACGCAGTATTTT,.,TRBJ2-3,.,TRBV4-3
CASSYSKLAGNTIYF,TGTGCCAGCAGTTACTCGAAATTAGCCGGAAACACCATATATTTT,.,TRBJ1-3,.,TRBV6-5
CASSVGLGLNTEAFF,TGTGCCAGCAGTGTGGGTCTAGGGCTGAACACTGAAGCTTTCTTT,.,TRBJ1-1,.,TRBV25-1
CASSLRGGMAYSSTDTQYF,TGTGCCAGCAGCTTAAGAGGGGGCATGGCCTATAGCAGCACAGATACGCAGTATTTT,.,TRBJ2-3,TRBD1,TRBV7-2
CASSVGGTDTQYF,TGTGCCAGTAGTGTCGGGGGCACAGATACGCAGTATTTT,.,TRBJ2-3,.,TRBV9
CASSRGGNQPQHF,TGTGCCAGCAGTAGGGGGGGTAATCAGCCCCAGCATTTT,few,TRBJ1-5,.,TRBV6-1
CASNPGFNYGYTF,TGTGCCAGCAATCCAGGGTTTAACTATGGCTACACCTTC,.,TRBJ1-2,.,TRBV6-5
CSARAPGNEQFF,TGCAGTGCTAGAGCTCCGGGAAACGAGCAGTTCTTC,few,TRBJ2-1,.,TRBV20-1
CASRPDRGRDEAFF,TGTGCCAGCAGGCCAGACAGGGGGCGTGATGAAGCTTTCTTT,.,TRBJ1-1,TRBD1,TRBV12-3/TRBV12-4
CASSANGRALMALYF,TGTGCCAGCAGCGCGAACGGGAGGGCCTTGATGGCCCTGTACTTC,.,TRBJ2-5,TRBD2,TRBV7-2
CASSLEGSTNNSPLHF,TGTGCCAGCAGCTTAGAAGGATCGACCAATAATTCACCCCTCCACTTT,many,TRBJ1-6,.,TRBV7-2
CASRVAGGKDTQYF,TGTGCCAGCAGGGTGGCGGGAGGGAAAGATACGCAGTATTTT,few,TRBJ2-3,TRBD2,TRBV6-1